Shown below are 19 T cell receptor beta chains from a single sample sequenced in a study of T cells in Graves' hyperthyroidism and ophthalmopathy (dated by TCRdb to the late 2010s). Libraries were prepared through multiplex PCR. Sequencing instrument: Illumina HiSeq 2000. TCR beta CDR3 regions were amplified from RNA transcripts. A first-round RT-PCR of the TCR CDR3 used the HTBI primer set with the Qiagen OneStep RT-PCR kit. TCRdb reran the public reads through fastp at Q25 and MiXCR, keeping productive beta chains. Rows are unified per CDR3 protein, each entry keeping the most common DNA and genes. The sample profile shows a few hundred thousand distinct CDR3 sequences; 22% of them were found once. The ten biggest clones cover 64% of the sample. Sequencing used blood. Source of these receptors: a man aged 25 to 45 with Graves' ophthalmopathy.

The chain combines TRBV6-5 with TRBJ1-4; no definite D call. The length of the CDR3 is 11 residues. Trimming stripped 4 bases from V and 10 bases from J, with 7 bases between. Germline CDR1 reads MNHEY; CDR2 reads SVGAGI. CDR3 coding DNA: TGTGCCAGCAGTTCCCTTGGAAAACTGTTTTTT. Protein sequence: CASSSLGKLFF.

The rearrangement links TRBV7-6 to TRBJ2-2; D tentatively fits TRBD1 or TRBD2 (5 bases each). The CDR3 covers 16 residues. V was shortened by 3 bases and J by 2 bases, with 13 bases between the two germline ends. CDR1 and CDR2 (germline): SGHVS, FNYEAQ. CDR3 region: CASSFGTLGNTGELFF. CDR3 bases: TGTGCCAGCAGCTTTGGGACCCTAGGAAACACCGGGGAGCTGTTTTTT.

This clonotype was counted at least ten times. In DNA, the CDR3 is TGTGCCATCAGGCAAGGAGCGGGAGGGATCTACGAGCAGTACTTC. Its translation: CAIRQGAGGIYEQYF. This sequence joins TRBV10-3 and TRBJ2-7, with 10 bases identical to TRBD2. The germline V gene has CDR1 ENHRY and CDR2 SYGVKD. J was trimmed by 3 bases and V by 6 bases; bases with no gene match: 8. This CDR3 has 15 residues.

This clonotype was counted a few times. V usage is TRBV6-1 and J usage is TRBJ2-6, with D tentatively TRBD2 (6 bases). Trimming cost V 4 bases and J 2 bases, with 6 bases left between them. The germline V gene has CDR1 MNHNS and CDR2 SASEGT. The CDR3 covers 14 residues. This CDR3 reads CASSGGAGANVLTF. The DNA of the CDR3 is TGTGCCAGCAGTGGCGGGGCTGGGGCCAACGTCCTGACTTTC.

The table lists this clonotype with many counts. This chain links TRBV18 with TRBJ2-1; D is uncertain. Trimming cost V 0 bases and J 10 bases, with 10 bases left between them. In germline, CDR1 is KGHSH, CDR2 LQKENI. This CDR3 comprises 13 residues. This chain's CDR3 is CASSPPLRPEQFF. The DNA of the CDR3 is TGTGCCAGCTCACCACCGTTGCGACCCGAGCAGTTCTTC.

The chain couples TRBV20-1 to TRBJ2-5; TRBD2 agrees at 11 bases. CDR1 and CDR2 (germline): DFQATT, SNEGSKA (reference sequence). This CDR3 comprises 20 residues. Losses at the gene ends were 2 bases for V and 2 bases for J; bases not matched to a gene: 19. CDR3 DNA: TGCAGTGCTAGAACCAGGAGCGCTAGCGGGAGGTTTGGCGGACAAGAGACCCAGTACTTC. It codes for CSARTRSASGRFGGQETQYF.

This sequence joins TRBV11-3 and TRBJ2-2; TRBD1 agrees at 10 bases. Per germline, CDR1 SGHNT and CDR2 YENEEA. J was trimmed by 7 bases and V by 3 bases; bases with no gene match: 2. CDR3 length equals 14 residues. The CDR3 region has the DNA TGTGCCAGCAGCTTGACAGGGGGCAACGGGGAGCTGTTTTTT. It encodes CASSLTGGNGELFF.

V usage is TRBV6-6 and J usage is TRBJ1-1, with D tentatively TRBD1 (5 bases). V lost 0 bases and J lost 1, with 9 bases in between. CDR1 is MNHNY, CDR2 SVGAGI, per germline (reference sequence). The length of the CDR3 is 15 residues. CDR3 region: CASSYSWQGNTEAFF. The CDR3 DNA reads as TGTGCCAGCAGTTACTCATGGCAGGGGAACACTGAAGCTTTCTTT.

This clonotype has a handful of counts. The chain uses TRBV30 and TRBJ2-6; maybe TRBD2 (6 bases). CDR3 length: 15 amino acids. V dropped 2 bases and J dropped 1 base, with 9 bases sitting between them. Germline CDR1 is GTSNPN and CDR2 is SVGIG (reference sequence). The CDR3, as DNA: TGTGCCTGGAGTACCGGGACTTCTGGGGCCAACGTCCTGACTTTC. Translated, it gives CAWSTGTSGANVLTF.

The chain combines TRBV5-6 with TRBJ1-2; possible D gene TRBD1, 5 bases. Deletions cut 2 bases from V and 7 bases from J, with 27 bases between. CDR1 and CDR2 (germline): SGHDT, YYEEEE. This CDR3 contains 18 residues. The CDR3 reads CASSLFDGVGVREIGYTF. The DNA for the CDR3 is TGTGCCAGCAGCTTATTCGATGGTGTGGGGGTCAGGGAGATTGGCTACACCTTC.

The chain uses TRBV7-9 and TRBJ2-7; 9 bases are a match to TRBD2. The length of the CDR3 is 16 residues. Germline V CDR1 and CDR2: SEHNR, FQNEAQ (reference sequence). V lost 10 bases and J lost 1; bases outside the gene matches: 14. This CDR3 is CATSEGSGSLSYEQYF. In DNA, the CDR3 is TGTGCCACCAGTGAGGGTAGCGGGAGCCTGTCCTACGAGCAGTACTTC.

This clonotype turned up a few times. CDR3 residues: CASSLDPPYEQFF. DNA of the CDR3: TGTGCCAGCAGCTTAGACCCACCGTATGAGCAGTTCTTC. The chain couples TRBV11-2 to TRBJ2-1; D is ambiguous. The germline CDR1 and CDR2 sequences are SGHAT and FQNNGV. With 0 bases removed from V and 8 bases from J, the gap between germline ends came to 8 bases. The length of the CDR3 is 13 residues.

This clonotype was seen only a few times. This chain links TRBV2 with TRBJ2-6; tentatively, D is TRBD1 or TRBD2 (6 bases each). V was clipped by 3 bases and J by 3 bases, with 15 bases between them. CDR1 and CDR2 from the germline V gene are SNHLY and FYNNEI. The CDR3 contains 17 residues. The CDR3 reads CASSERRGARGANVLTF. The CDR3 bases are TGTGCCAGCAGTGAGAGGAGGGGGGCGCGTGGGGCCAACGTCCTGACTTTC.

The chain uses TRBV14 and TRBJ2-3; no firm D call. V was cut by 1 base and J by 6 bases, with 11 bases left in between. The CDR3 is made up of 14 amino acids. Looked up from germline, CDR1 is SGHDN and CDR2 is FVKESK. For the CDR3, the DNA is TGTGCCAGCAGCCAAGTCGGGCCGTTCGATACGCAGTATTTT. Translating it yields CASSQVGPFDTQYF.

The CDR3, as DNA: TGTGCCAGCAGGTCCATGACGAGTTATCAGCCCCAGCATTTT. This encodes CASRSMTSYQPQHF. The chain has TRBV3-1 and TRBJ1-5; D is uncertain. Germline CDR1 is LGHDT and CDR2 is YNNKEL (reference sequence). The germline V and J ends were trimmed by 6 bases and 5 bases, with 14 bases remaining between them. The CDR3 consists of 14 residues.

The J gene is TRBJ2-2, the V gene TRBV24-1; TRBD2 is a possible D gene (5 bases). Germline V gene sequence: CDR1 KGHDR, CDR2 SFDVKD. The CDR3 is 15 amino acids. V gave up 6 bases and J gave up 1 base, with 11 bases separating them. CDR3 sequence: CATSSGRLNTGELFF. The DNA of the CDR3 is TGTGCCACCAGTAGCGGCAGGTTGAACACCGGGGAGCTGTTTTTT.

This chain connects TRBV12-3 or TRBV12-4 to TRBJ1-6, with 7 bases fitting TRBD1. J lost 10 bases, V lost 1 base, and 7 bases had no gene match. CDR3 length equals 15 residues. The CDR3 sequence: CASSLGGTEISPLHF. The CDR3 DNA is TGTGCCAGCAGTTTAGGGGGGACAGAGATCTCACCCCTCCACTTT.

This clonotype occurred many times. This rearrangement joins TRBV10-3 to TRBJ2-7; D may match TRBD1 or TRBD2 (5 bases each). Trimming cost V 8 bases and J 2 bases, with 13 bases left between them. Germline V CDR1 and CDR2: ENHRY, SYGVKD. CDR3 size: 13 residues. CDR3 nucleotides: TGTGCCATCTCGGGACCGAAACCCTACGAGCAGTACTTC. Residues: CAISGPKPYEQYF.

This clonotype has more than one count but fewer than ten. This chain uses TRBV6-1 with TRBJ2-6; TRBD1 matches 9 bases. V lost 5 bases and J lost 2; bases outside the gene matches: 7. Germline V CDR1 and CDR2: MNHNS, SASEGT. CDR3 length: 17 residues. CDR3 in amino acids: CASSPGQGFTGANVLTF. CDR3 in DNA: TGTGCCAGCAGTCCCGGACAGGGGTTTACTGGGGCCAACGTCCTGACTTTC.